These 28 T cell receptor beta chains were sequenced from one sample in a study of shared clonotypes between healthy human individuals. The protocol was immunoSEQ multiplex PCR, while the TCRdb copy is restricted to in-frame clones and leaves out a portion. The sample consists of some 1 million clones, about 75% of them appearing once. Sample: memory CD4+ T cells sorted from blood. Subset given: CD45RA-negative fraction. The origin of the receptors is a man younger than 30 in good health.

The J gene is TRBJ2-2, the V gene TRBV12-2; the table's D call, TRBD2, has no DNA check behind it. TRBV12-2 is marked as a pseudogene. This CDR3 region has 16 residues. In DNA form, the CDR3 reads TGTGCAAGTCGCCCCGGGACTAGCGGCAACACCGGGGAGCTGTTTTTT. Translated, it gives CASRPGTSGNTGELFF.

This sequence joins TRBV4-1 and TRBJ1-2; D possibly corresponds to TRBD1 (5 bases). V shed 2 bases and J shed 3 bases, with 16 bases lying between them. The CDR3 length is 16 residues. Germline values: CDR1 MGHRA, CDR2 YSYEKL. CDR3 bases: TGCGCCAGCAGCCAACGAGTACGGGGGAAAGACTATGGCTACACCTTC. It translates to CASSQRVRGKDYGYTF.

In the case of this clone: In the same sample, other DNA sequences code for this CDR3. CDR3: CASSGTGGETQYF. DNA of the CDR3: TGTGCCAGCAGTGGGACGGGGGGAGAGACCCAGTACTTC. This chain joins TRBV2 and TRBJ2-5; 7 bases are shared with TRBD2. The CDR3 has 13 amino acids. Germline CDR1 is SNHLY and CDR2 is FYNNEI. Trimming took 4 bases from V and 4 from J; bases not matched to a gene: 3.

The chain recombines TRBV18 with TRBJ2-7, with TRBD2 matching 7 bases. Germline lookup yields CDR1 KGHSH and CDR2 LQKENI. CDR3 length equals 15 residues. The V gene end was trimmed by 0 bases and the J gene end by 3 bases; junction bases not matched to a gene: 5. This CDR3 reads CASSPPGGENYEQYF. The CDR3 DNA follows: TGTGCCAGCTCACCACCGGGAGGGGAAAACTACGAGCAGTACTTC.

This chain connects TRBV21-1 to TRBJ1-3. TRBV21-1 is annotated as a pseudogene. The CDR3 spans 22 residues. CDR3 loop: CASSPRPGSLVAHSCSGNTIYF. As DNA, the CDR3 is TGTGCCAGCAGCCCGCGTCCGGGAAGCTTGGTCGCCCACTCTTGCTCTGGAAACACCATATATTTT.

V is TRBV18 and J is TRBJ2-5, with D possibly being TRBD1 or TRBD2 (5 bases each). This CDR3 spans 17 amino acids. V gave up 3 bases and J gave up 0 bases, with 17 bases separating them. Germline CDR1 is KGHSH and CDR2 is LQKENI. The CDR3 coding sequence is TGTGCCAGCTCACCGCCGCGAGGGGACGGGGACCAAGAGACCCAGTACTTC. Translation: CASSPPRGDGDQETQYF.

The chain uses TRBV2 and TRBJ1-1; 11 nucleotides align to TRBD1. After removal of 7 bases from V and 9 bases from J, the junction contained 4 bases not matched to a gene. Germline CDR1 reads SNHLY; CDR2 reads FYNNEI. The CDR3 is 12 residues long. CDR3 nucleotides: TGTGCCAGCATAGAGGACAGGGGGCAAGCTTTCTTT. The encoded protein is CASIEDRGQAFF.

This clone showed up just once. The genes are TRBV11-2 and TRBJ2-3, with D hard to call. V was pared by 3 bases and J by 6 bases, with 13 bases between. The CDR3 covers 14 residues. Germline lookup yields CDR1 SGHAT and CDR2 FQNNGV. In DNA form, the CDR3 reads TGTGCCAGCAGCTTTTCTGGGCCTATGGATACGCAGTATTTT. Its translation is CASSFSGPMDTQYF. The full variable domain, completed using reference TRBV11-2 and TRBJ2-3, is EAGVAQSPRYKIIEKRQSVAFWCNPISGHATLYWYQQILGQGPKLLIQFQNNGVVDDSQLPKDRFSAERLKGVDSTLKIQPAKLEDSAVYLCASSFSGPMDTQYFGPGTRLTVL.

This clone has just a few counts. This chain connects TRBV2 to TRBJ1-2; D might be TRBD1 (5 bases). V was shortened by 6 bases and J by 6 bases, with 14 bases between the two germline ends. CDR1 is SNHLY and CDR2 is FYNNEI in the germline V gene. The CDR3 is 13 residues long. CDR3: CASRTREGNGYTF. In DNA, the CDR3 is TGTGCCAGCAGGACGCGGGAGGGGAATGGCTACACCTTC.

Comments on this clone: The same CDR3 arises from other DNA sequences in this sample as well. The V and J genes are TRBV5-1 and TRBJ1-5; tentative D call: TRBD1 (5 bases). V lost 0 bases, J lost 3 bases, and 10 bases lay in between. From germline, CDR1 is SGHRS and CDR2 YFSETQ. The CDR3 loop spans 15 amino acids. This CDR3 is CASSLGGQINQPQHF. For the CDR3, the DNA is TGCGCCAGCAGCTTGGGGGGCCAGATCAATCAGCCCCAGCATTTT.

This sequence joins TRBV7-2 and TRBJ1-6; D is ambiguous. This CDR3 contains 13 residues. Trimming took 8 bases from V and 10 from J, leaving 15 bases between them. Germline CDR1 reads SGHTA; CDR2 reads FQGNSA. The CDR3 reads CASRVDRGSPLHF. The CDR3, as DNA: TGTGCCAGCCGAGTGGATCGAGGCTCACCCCTCCACTTT. Full variable domain (missing parts from reference TRBV7-2 and TRBJ1-6): GAGVSQSPSNKVTEKGKDVELRCDPISGHTALYWYRQSLGQGLEFLIYFQGNSAPDKSGLPSDRFSAERTGGSVSTLTIQRTQQEDSAVYLCASRVDRGSPLHFGNGTRLTVT.

This chain connects TRBV10-3 to TRBJ2-7; no definite D call. Germline V gene lookup returns CDR1 ENHRY and CDR2 SYGVKD. V shed 5 bases and J shed 2 bases, with 7 bases lying between them. The CDR3 totals 12 residues. CDR3 sequence: CAISSSPYEQYF. In nucleotides, the CDR3 is TGTGCCATCAGTTCGAGTCCCTACGAGCAGTACTTC.

The chain employs TRBV11-2 and TRBJ2-5; 12 bases align to TRBD2. This CDR3 is 15 amino acids long. Germline CDR1 and CDR2: SGHAT and FQNNGV. V shed 3 bases and J 5 bases; nucleotides not matched to a gene: 4. This CDR3 is CASSLTSGGWETQYF. The CDR3 DNA reads as TGTGCCAGCAGCTTGACTAGCGGGGGATGGGAGACCCAGTACTTC.

CDR3 in DNA: TGTGCCAGCAGTGCACCGGGACAGACCTCCCCCTACACCTTC. Translation gives CASSAPGQTSPYTF. The rearrangement joins TRBV6-5 to TRBJ1-2; TRBD1 matches 7 bases. Germline V gene sequence: CDR1 MNHEY, CDR2 SVGAGI. This CDR3 has 14 amino acids. V shed 5 bases and J 10 bases; nucleotides not matched to a gene: 13.

V and J are TRBV7-9 and TRBJ2-3; D possibly corresponds to TRBD2 (7 bases). The length of the CDR3 is 14 residues. V dropped 5 bases and J dropped 2 bases, with 11 bases sitting between them. Germline-derived CDR1 and CDR2 are SEHNR and FQNEAQ (reference sequence). Here the CDR3 DNA reads TGTGCCAGCAGCGGGGGGGCTTTCACAGATACGCAGTATTTT. It translates to CASSGGAFTDTQYF.

Notes on this clone: Sequence at one end of the junction differs from germline and may be a read error. V gene TRBV7-7 combines with J gene TRBJ2-3; no reliable D call. Germline assignment: CDR1 SSHAT and CDR2 FNYEAQ (reference sequence). The length of the CDR3 is 15 residues. The CDR3 protein is CASSLSSRSTDTQYF. DNA for the CDR3: TGTGCTAGCAGCTTGTCCTCCCGTAGCACAGATACGCAGTATTTT.

The rearrangement joins TRBV19 to TRBJ2-7, with 10 positions matching TRBD1. The trim removed 8 bases at V and 1 base at J, leaving 2 bases unmatched. Germline V lookup: CDR1 LNHDA, CDR2 SQIVND (reference sequence). The CDR3 totals 13 residues. The CDR3 sequence: CASAGQGSYEQYF. The CDR3 region has the DNA TGTGCCAGTGCGGGACAGGGGTCCTACGAGCAGTACTTC.

The chain joins TRBV6-1 to TRBJ2-2; 9 bases agree with TRBD2. Germline trimming cut 7 bases from V and 3 bases from J; bases unmatched to any gene: 6. Germline CDR1 reads MNHNS; CDR2 reads SASEGT. The CDR3 sequence is 15 residues long. CDR3 region: CASTNSGGYTGELFF. The DNA for the CDR3 is TGTGCCAGCACAAATAGCGGGGGATACACCGGGGAGCTGTTTTTT.

V is TRBV7-2 and J is TRBJ1-2; D perhaps matches TRBD1 (5 bases). The germline V gene has CDR1 SGHTA and CDR2 FQGNSA. V lost 3 bases and J lost 5, with 16 bases in between. The CDR3 runs 15 residues. In DNA form, the CDR3 reads TGTGCCAGCAGCTTGCCAACCGGGGGAGCTTATGGCTACACCTTC. Amino acid sequence: CASSLPTGGAYGYTF.

To note about this clone: Other DNA sequences in this specimen translate into the identical CDR3. The chain links TRBV30 to TRBJ1-5; 7 nucleotides agree with TRBD1. Germline loops: CDR1 GTSNPN, CDR2 SVGIG (reference sequence). The V and J ends lost 3 bases and 7 bases, in that order; junction bases with no gene match: 3. The CDR3 covers 12 residues. CDR3 sequence reads: CAWSEGAQPQHF. DNA for the CDR3: TGTGCCTGGAGCGAGGGGGCCCAGCCCCAGCATTTT.

The rearrangement links TRBV7-9 to TRBJ2-5, with D unclear. The J call could be wrong; TRBJ2-7 is a better fit for the DNA end. The CDR3 loop spans 13 amino acids. CDR1 is SEHNR and CDR2 is FQNEAQ in the germline V gene (reference sequence). The CDR3 bases are TGTGCCAGCAGCTTAACCATTGACAACGAGCAGTACTTC. Its protein is CASSLTIDNEQYF.

The chain couples TRBV9 to TRBJ2-7; perhaps D is TRBD1 or TRBD2 (6 bases each). The V gene's germline CDR1 is SGDLS and CDR2 YYNGEE. The CDR3 is made up of 16 amino acids. The V and J ends lost 4 bases and 4 bases respectively, with 21 bases between them. The CDR3 region is CASSPSQGWRAYEQYF. CDR3 nucleotide sequence: TGTGCCAGCAGCCCCTCCCAGGGGTGGAGGGCGTACGAGCAGTACTTC. The whole variable domain, filled in from reference TRBV9 and TRBJ2-7, reads DSGVTQTPKHLITATGQRVTLRCSPRSGDLSVYWYQQSLDQGLQFLIQYYNGEERAKGNILERFSAQQFPDLHSELNLSSLELGDSALYFCASSPSQGWRAYEQYFGPGTRLTVT.

In regard to this clone: Different DNA sequences within this sample yield the same CDR3. The chain joins TRBV5-1 to TRBJ2-1; 8 nucleotides match TRBD1. CDR3 size: 15 residues. The V segment lost 0 bases and the J segment 7 bases; nucleotides outside the gene matches: 6. Germline CDR1 and CDR2: SGHRS and YFSETQ. The CDR3 loop is CASSLDGQGWNEQFF. In nucleotides, the CDR3 is TGCGCCAGCAGCTTGGACGGACAGGGTTGGAATGAGCAGTTCTTC.

This chain uses TRBV2 with TRBJ2-5; 7 bases agree with TRBD1. V trimming: 5 bases; J trimming: 2 bases; junction bases outside the gene matches: 8. Germline lookup yields CDR1 SNHLY and CDR2 FYNNEI. This CDR3 contains 15 residues. CDR3 protein: CASSRTGTEQETQYF. The CDR3 DNA is TGTGCCAGCAGTCGCACCGGGACAGAGCAAGAGACCCAGTACTTC.

The J gene is TRBJ1-2, the V gene TRBV30, with 8 bases identical to TRBD1. From germline, CDR1 is GTSNPN and CDR2 SVGIG (reference sequence). Losses at the gene ends were 0 bases for V and 8 bases for J; bases not matched to a gene: 5. The CDR3 is 13 residues long. Written as DNA, the CDR3 is TGTGCCTGGAGTGTGACAGGGGTGGACGGCTACACCTTC. Protein product: CAWSVTGVDGYTF.

The rearrangement joins TRBV18 to TRBJ2-3; D gene ambiguous. This CDR3 region has 14 residues. The V gene's germline CDR1 is KGHSH and CDR2 LQKENI. V lost 0 bases, J lost 5 bases, and 9 bases lay in between. The CDR3 DNA sequence: TGTGCCAGCTCACCACCCAACCTCCAAGATACGCAGTATTTT. Its translation is CASSPPNLQDTQYF.

The CDR3 sequence is CASSVSRASVGEQFF. CDR3 nucleotide sequence: TGTGCCAGCAGCGTAAGCCGGGCCTCCGTCGGTGAGCAGTTCTTC. The J gene is TRBJ2-1, the V gene TRBV11-3; no clear D. Germline lookup yields CDR1 SGHNT and CDR2 YENEEA. Trimming removed 5 bases from V and 9 bases from J, with 20 bases in between. The CDR3 spans 15 residues.

This clone was picked up a small number of times. J is TRBJ2-7 and V is TRBV18, with TRBD1 matching 7 bases. Per germline, CDR1 KGHSH and CDR2 LQKENI. V was pared by 4 bases and J by 0 bases, with 6 bases of the junction left unmatched. CDR3 length: 15 residues. The CDR3 is CASSLGQTSSYEQYF. The CDR3 nucleotides are TGTGCCAGCTCACTGGGACAGACGAGCTCCTACGAGCAGTACTTC.